These 21 T cell receptor beta chains share one sample of origin, sequenced in a study of shared clonotypes between healthy human individuals. Sequencing was performed with immunoSEQ multiplex PCR; in TCRdb, only in-frame clones are kept and a portion is missing. Counted here are about 530,000 clones, 90% to 97% occurring once; the ten biggest clones make up less than 0.06%. The specimen was naive CD4+ T cells sorted from blood. Stated subset: CD45RA+ positively selected. Receptors originate from a woman younger than 45 in good health.

This chain links TRBV5-4 with TRBJ2-1, with 9 positions matching TRBD2. Looked up from germline, CDR1 is SGHNT and CDR2 is YYREEE (reference sequence). The J segment lost 1 base and the V segment lost 2 bases, leaving 1 base of the junction unmatched. CDR3 size: 15 residues. CDR3 residues: CASSFSGSSYNEQFF. The CDR3 nucleotides read TGTGCCAGCAGCTTTAGCGGGAGTTCCTACAATGAGCAGTTCTTC.

This clone was counted once. V gene TRBV10-3 combines with J gene TRBJ2-7; either TRBD1 or TRBD2 may fit D (5 bases each). Trimming stripped 2 bases from V and 5 bases from J, with 13 bases between. The CDR3 has 14 residues. Germline V gives CDR1 ENHRY, CDR2 SYGVKD. In DNA, the CDR3 is TGTGCCATCAGTGAGGGGGGTAATGGGAACGAGCAGTACTTC. Its translation: CAISEGGNGNEQYF.

J is TRBJ2-3 and V is TRBV12-5, with 10 bases matching TRBD2. The CDR3 consists of 17 residues. The germline V gene encodes CDR1 LGHNT and CDR2 FRNRAP. V lost 2 bases to trimming and J lost 4 bases; unmatched junction nucleotides: 9. CDR3 DNA: TGTGCTAGTGGTTTGTTTCCGGCTAGCGGGAGATCAGATACGCAGTATTTT. It encodes CASGLFPASGRSDTQYF.

The genes are TRBV5-4 and TRBJ2-3, with TRBD2 identical over 9 bases. After removal of 4 bases from V and 2 bases from J, the junction contained 8 bases not matched to a gene. The CDR3 runs to 16 residues. The germline V gene has CDR1 SGHNT and CDR2 YYREEE (reference sequence). CDR3 amino acids: CASSGPLAGDTDTQYF. The CDR3 DNA is TGTGCCAGCAGCGGCCCATTAGCGGGGGACACAGATACGCAGTATTTT.

The chain employs TRBV6-6 and TRBJ1-1; 8 bases align to TRBD1. The CDR3 has 15 amino acids. Trimming took 4 bases from V and 1 from J; bases not matched to a gene: 5. CDR1 is MNHNY, CDR2 SVGAGI, per germline (reference sequence). CDR3 loop: CASSFSGTGNTEAFF. The CDR3 region has the DNA TGTGCCAGCAGTTTTTCCGGGACAGGGAACACTGAAGCTTTCTTT.

The chain uses TRBV5-1 and TRBJ1-4, with D possibly TRBD1 on 6 matching bases. The CDR3 contains 16 residues. Trimming shortened V by 0 bases and J by 4 bases, and 13 bases separated the two germline ends. Germline CDR1 reads SGHRS; CDR2 reads YFSETQ. Here the CDR3 DNA reads TGCGCCAGCAGCTTGGAGTCCAGGGGTGGTAATGAAAAACTGTTTTTT. Amino acid sequence: CASSLESRGGNEKLFF.

This chain joins TRBV28 and TRBJ2-1; 8 positions agree with TRBD2. The V and J ends lost 6 bases and 3 bases, in that order; junction bases with no gene match: 10. This CDR3 region has 16 residues. CDR1 is MDHEN, CDR2 SYDVKM, per germline. CDR3 protein: CASSSVAGRHYNEQFF. CDR3 DNA: TGTGCCAGCAGCTCGGTAGCGGGGCGCCACTACAATGAGCAGTTCTTC.

In its sample, this clone was seen once. This chain uses TRBV7-6 with TRBJ2-1; possible D gene TRBD2, 6 bases. With 0 bases removed from V and 0 bases from J, the gap between germline ends came to 12 bases. Germline V CDR1 and CDR2: SGHVS, FNYEAQ. The CDR3 extends over 17 amino acids. CDR3 sequence (DNA): TGTGCCAGCAGCTTAGCTGGCGGGATCGGCTCCTACAATGAGCAGTTCTTC. Protein: CASSLAGGIGSYNEQFF.

This chain uses TRBV5-6 with TRBJ1-1; D might be TRBD1 (5 bases). CDR3 length: 15 amino acids. The V and J ends lost 0 bases and 1 base respectively, with 10 bases between them. Germline V gene lookup returns CDR1 SGHDT and CDR2 YYEEEE. The CDR3 nucleotides are TGTGCCAGCAGCTTGGGACCAGGGCCGAACACTGAAGCTTTCTTT. Its protein product is CASSLGPGPNTEAFF.

V is TRBV14 and J is TRBJ1-4, with 9 positions matching TRBD1. This CDR3 has 15 amino acids. With V trimmed by 4 bases and J by 4 bases, 4 bases remained unmatched. In germline, CDR1 is SGHDN, CDR2 FVKESK. CDR3: CASSLGQGRNEKLFF. The CDR3 DNA sequence: TGTGCCAGCAGCCTCGGACAGGGGCGTAATGAAAAACTGTTTTTT.

The chain carries TRBV2 and TRBJ1-1; 8 bases align to TRBD1. The CDR3 runs to 19 residues. V dropped 2 bases and J dropped 1; count of bases not matched to a gene: 15. The germline V gene has CDR1 SNHLY and CDR2 FYNNEI. CDR3 DNA: TGTGCCAGCAGTGAATTAGCGGGAGCGAAAGGACAGGGGAACACTGAAGCTTTCTTT. Translated, it gives CASSELAGAKGQGNTEAFF.

The rearrangement uses TRBV28 and TRBJ2-5; 8 nucleotides line up with TRBD2. The CDR3 runs 13 residues. Losses at the gene ends were 5 bases for V and 5 bases for J; bases not matched to a gene: 4. Germline loops: CDR1 MDHEN, CDR2 SYDVKM. Written as DNA, the CDR3 is TGTGCCAGCAGTAAGACTAGCGTCGAGACCCAGTACTTC. Translating gives CASSKTSVETQYF.

The rearrangement joins TRBV5-4 to TRBJ2-7; 10 bases match TRBD1. This CDR3 comprises 15 residues. Germline CDR1 and CDR2: SGHNT and YYREEE (reference sequence). Unmatched junction bases numbered 9, after V lost 4 bases and J lost 5 bases. The CDR3 DNA reads TGTGCCAGCAGCAAACAGACAGGGGGCCAAGACGAGCAGTACTTC. Encoded protein: CASSKQTGGQDEQYF.

This chain links TRBV13 with TRBJ2-6; D is ambiguous. The V gene's germline CDR1 is PRHDT and CDR2 FYEKMQ (reference sequence). CDR3 length: 16 residues. V gave up 0 bases and J gave up 0 bases, with 6 bases separating them. The DNA for the CDR3 is TGTGCCAGCAGCTTAGGATATAGCTCTGGGGCCAACGTCCTGACTTTC. This translates into CASSLGYSSGANVLTF.

The genes are TRBV28 and TRBJ2-1, with 8 bases identical to TRBD1. This CDR3 is 15 amino acids long. Germline lookup yields CDR1 MDHEN and CDR2 SYDVKM. The V and J ends lost 3 bases and 0 bases, in that order; junction bases with no gene match: 1. The CDR3 region is CASSFDRGSYNEQFF. The CDR3, as DNA: TGTGCCAGCAGTTTCGACAGGGGCTCCTACAATGAGCAGTTCTTC.

V gene TRBV28 combines with J gene TRBJ2-5; 8 positions agree with TRBD2. The CDR3 is made up of 15 amino acids. Trimming took 6 bases from V and 2 from J; bases not matched to a gene: 8. Germline CDR1 reads MDHEN; CDR2 reads SYDVKM. The CDR3 sequence is CASSRVAGIQETQYF. The CDR3 DNA is TGTGCCAGCAGCCGGGTAGCGGGAATTCAAGAGACCCAGTACTTC.

The rearrangement links TRBV7-8 to TRBJ2-4; D call uncertain. The V gene lost 3 bases and the J gene lost 2 bases, with 8 bases spanning the gap. This CDR3 contains 14 residues. Germline V gene lookup returns CDR1 SGHVS and CDR2 FQNEAQ. DNA for the CDR3: TGTGCCAGCAGCTTTAGGTTTTCCAAAAACATTCAGTACTTC. Its translation: CASSFRFSKNIQYF.

The rearrangement links TRBV29-1 to TRBJ2-7; 11 bases map to TRBD1. This CDR3 has 14 amino acids. Germline assignment: CDR1 SQVTM and CDR2 ANQGSEA. Unmatched junction bases numbered 10, after V lost 7 bases and J lost 5 bases. The CDR3 spells CSAETDRGRHEQYF. Written as DNA, the CDR3 is TGCAGCGCCGAAACGGACAGGGGGCGCCACGAGCAGTACTTC.

The chain carries TRBV28 and TRBJ1-5, with 12 bases that match TRBD1. From germline, CDR1 is MDHEN and CDR2 SYDVKM. This CDR3 has 17 residues. The V and J ends lost 6 bases and 4 bases, in that order; junction bases with no gene match: 10. The CDR3 region is CASSLIGTGGGNQPQHF. The CDR3 DNA is TGTGCCAGCAGCCTCATAGGGACAGGGGGCGGTAATCAGCCCCAGCATTTT.

The V and J genes are TRBV6-1 and TRBJ2-7; 10 nucleotides line up with TRBD2. Germline CDR1 and CDR2: MNHNS and SASEGT. The CDR3 has 18 residues. Trimming at V came to 4 bases and at J to 3 bases, leaving 15 bases not matched to a gene. Here the CDR3 DNA reads TGTGCCAGCAGTGCACCCCCGACTAGCGGGTTGGTGATCTACGAGCAGTACTTC. It encodes CASSAPPTSGLVIYEQYF.

This rearrangement joins TRBV5-6 to TRBJ2-6; TRBD1 matches 7 bases. Looked up from germline, CDR1 is SGHDT and CDR2 is YYEEEE. V gave up 4 bases and J gave up 2 bases; unmatched junction bases: 9. The length of the CDR3 is 17 residues. The CDR3 sequence: CASSIGTVRAGANVLTF. CDR3 bases: TGTGCCAGCAGCATCGGGACAGTCCGCGCTGGGGCCAACGTCCTGACTTTC. The entire variable domain, with the rest obtained from reference TRBV5-6 and TRBJ2-6, is as follows: DAGVTQSPTHLIKTRGQQVTLRCSPKSGHDTVSWYQQALGQGPQFIFQYYEEEERQRGNFPDRFSGHQFPNYSSELNVNALLLGDSALYLCASSIGTVRAGANVLTFGAGSRLTVL.